The 32 T cell receptor beta chains below come from one sample, sequenced in a study of blood T cell repertoires in COVID-19. Using immunoSEQ multiplex PCR, the repertoire was profiled, and TCRdb retains in-frame clones only, with some absent. This table has around 200,000 clones, roughly 80% appearing once. The material sequenced was peripheral blood. These receptors all stem from a woman of 80 years or more with active or convalescent COVID-19.

The chain uses TRBV19 and TRBJ1-1, with 8 positions matching TRBD1. Germline V gives CDR1 LNHDA, CDR2 SQIVND (reference sequence). CDR3 length: 14 residues. After removal of 5 bases from V and 4 bases from J, the junction contained 6 bases not matched to a gene. The CDR3 DNA reads as TGTGCCAGTAGTTCCAGGGGGCAGCGCACTGAAGCTTTCTTT. Translating gives CASSSRGQRTEAFF.

The chain uses TRBV6-2 or TRBV6-3 and TRBJ2-5, with 8 positions matching TRBD1. Germline V CDR1 and CDR2: MNHEY, SVGEGT. The V segment lost 5 bases and the J segment 1 base; nucleotides outside the gene matches: 6. The CDR3 has 15 amino acids. The CDR3 loop is CASSTWTGTQETQYF. For the CDR3, the DNA is TGTGCCAGCAGTACTTGGACAGGGACCCAAGAGACCCAGTACTTC.

The rearrangement joins TRBV5-4 to TRBJ2-1; maybe TRBD2 (7 bases). The CDR3 has 14 amino acids. V lost 3 bases, J lost 8 bases, and 15 bases lay in between. CDR1 SGHNT and CDR2 YYREEE come from the germline V gene (reference sequence). CDR3 sequence reads: CASSSPRGADEQFF. The CDR3 DNA sequence: TGTGCCAGCAGCTCCCCCCGGGGGGCAGATGAGCAGTTCTTC.

A few counts support this clone. J is TRBJ1-1 and V is TRBV4-2; D is unclear. CDR1 and CDR2 (germline): LGHNA, YNFKEQ. Trimming took off 4 bases at V and 2 bases at J, with 14 bases between the two ends. The CDR3 runs to 15 residues. The CDR3 is CASSLSSVLNTEAFF. The CDR3 DNA is TGTGCCAGCAGCCTCTCCTCAGTATTAAACACTGAAGCTTTCTTT.

The gene calls are TRBV6-2 or TRBV6-3 and TRBJ2-1; D not certain. The CDR3 has 14 residues. Germline-derived CDR1 and CDR2 are MNHEY and SVGEGT. The V and J ends lost 2 bases and 6 bases respectively, with 11 bases between them. CDR3 sequence: CASSYRGPGNEQFF. As DNA, the CDR3 is TGTGCCAGCAGTTACAGAGGTCCGGGCAATGAGCAGTTCTTC.

In this sample, this clone turned up once. The CDR3 nucleotides read TGTGCCAGCTCACCGACAGGTTACAATCAGCCCCAGCATTTT. This gives the protein CASSPTGYNQPQHF. V is TRBV18 and J is TRBJ1-5; weak D call: TRBD1 (6 bases). The V gene lost 3 bases and the J gene lost 3 bases, with 9 bases spanning the gap. Germline assignment: CDR1 KGHSH and CDR2 LQKENI. This CDR3 is 14 amino acids long.

This sequence joins TRBV9 and TRBJ2-7; unclear D gene. Trimming pared 0 bases from V and 3 bases from J, leaving 7 bases between. The CDR3 is 13 residues long. Germline CDR1 SGDLS, CDR2 YYNGEE. The CDR3 nucleotides read TGTGCCAGCAGCGTAGGGGCCTTCTACGAGCAGTACTTC. Protein: CASSVGAFYEQYF.

The rearrangement links TRBV11-2 to TRBJ2-1, with TRBD1 identical over 10 bases. Losses at the gene ends were 3 bases for V and 8 bases for J; bases not matched to a gene: 7. The CDR3 is made up of 15 amino acids. CDR1 is SGHAT and CDR2 is FQNNGV in the germline V gene. The CDR3: CASSLGQGRTYEQFF. The CDR3 DNA reads TGTGCCAGCAGCTTGGGACAGGGGAGAACTTATGAGCAGTTCTTC.

The sample holds a few counts of this clone. The same CDR3 can be traced to other DNA sequences in this sample. The chain is built from TRBV18 and TRBJ2-7, with D possibly being TRBD1 (6 bases). Trimming took 3 bases from V and 0 from J, leaving 6 bases between them. Germline V CDR1 and CDR2: KGHSH, LQKENI. The CDR3 has 13 residues. CDR3 coding DNA: TGTGCCAGCTCACCGGACAGCTCCTACGAGCAGTACTTC. Residues: CASSPDSSYEQYF.

The V call is TRBV7-3, the J call TRBJ2-1, with 11 bases fitting TRBD2. J was trimmed by 6 bases and V by 5 bases; bases with no gene match: 12. Germline CDR1 and CDR2: SGHTA and FQGTGA. This CDR3 has 17 residues. CDR3 region: CASSPSASGGLFNEQFF. Written as DNA, the CDR3 is TGTGCCAGCAGCCCGAGTGCTAGCGGGGGGTTATTCAATGAGCAGTTCTTC. Together with reference TRBV7-3 and TRBJ2-1, the CDR3 gives the full variable domain: GAGVSQTPSNKVTEKGKYVELRCDPISGHTALYWYRQSLGQGPEFLIYFQGTGAADDSGLPNDRFFAVRPEGSVSTLKIQRTERGDSAVYLCASSPSASGGLFNEQFFGPGTRLTVL.

This chain uses TRBV27 with TRBJ2-2, with D tentatively TRBD1 (6 bases). Trimming shortened V by 4 bases and J by 4 bases, and 16 bases separated the two germline ends. The CDR3 contains 16 residues. The germline V gene encodes CDR1 MNHEY and CDR2 SMNVEV (reference sequence). CDR3 nucleotide sequence: TGTGCCAGCAGTTATAAGGTACAGGGATTCACCGGGGAGCTGTTTTTT. As protein: CASSYKVQGFTGELFF.

The rearrangement uses TRBV6-2 or TRBV6-3 and TRBJ2-7; a possible D gene is TRBD2 (5 bases). Germline CDR1 MNHEY, CDR2 SVGEGT. The V and J ends lost 6 bases and 6 bases respectively, with 12 bases between them. The CDR3 consists of 12 residues. CDR3 region: CASSLRLAEQYF. The CDR3 nucleotides read TGTGCCAGCAGCCTACGTCTAGCCGAGCAGTACTTC.

The V and J genes are TRBV6-5 and TRBJ2-1, with 8 bases identical to TRBD1. The germline gives CDR1 MNHEY, CDR2 SVGAGI. The CDR3 has 12 amino acids. Trimming took 9 bases from V and 15 from J; bases not matched to a gene: 13. Here the CDR3 DNA reads TGTGCCAGTGGTCATGCTAAGGACAGGGCGTTCTTC. Protein: CASGHAKDRAFF.

The CDR3 sequence: CASSPSGRSGNEQFF. The CDR3 bases are TGTGCCAGCAGTCCCAGCGGGAGGTCGGGCAATGAGCAGTTCTTC. J is TRBJ2-1 and V is TRBV6-6, with 9 bases aligning to TRBD2. Trimming cost V 5 bases and J 6 bases; bases outside gene matches: 8. The length of the CDR3 is 15 residues. Germline V gene sequence: CDR1 MNHNY, CDR2 SVGAGI (reference sequence).

This clone has just one count. The chain links TRBV29-1 to TRBJ2-7; TRBD1 aligns across 8 bases. The CDR3 has 11 residues. The germline V gene encodes CDR1 SQVTM and CDR2 ANQGSEA. J gave up 6 bases and V 6 bases, and 4 bases lay outside the gene matches. CDR3 DNA sequence: TGCAGCGTCGGACAGGGTTTCGAGCAGTACTTC. Its translation is CSVGQGFEQYF.

The chain employs TRBV10-3 and TRBJ2-1, with TRBD2 as a possible D gene (5 bases). V lost 5 bases and J lost 7, with 18 bases in between. Per the germline V gene, CDR1 is ENHRY and CDR2 is SYGVKD. The CDR3 sequence is 15 residues long. DNA for the CDR3: TGTGCCATCAGTCCCCTCAGCGGACCTGGTAATGAGCAGTTCTTC. Translated, it gives CAISPLSGPGNEQFF.

This chain links TRBV15 with TRBJ1-1; D remains ambiguous. The CDR3 consists of 13 residues. V lost 2 bases, J lost 8 bases, and 12 bases lay in between. The germline V gene has CDR1 LNHNV and CDR2 YYDKDF (reference sequence). The CDR3 nucleotides are TGTGCCACCAGCAGATACACGTTAACCGAAGCTTTCTTT. Translating it yields CATSRYTLTEAFF.

The DNA of the CDR3 is TGCGCCAGCAGCGATACTAGCGGGGGCGCCTACGAGCAGTACTTC. Translating gives CASSDTSGGAYEQYF. The V call is TRBV5-1, the J call TRBJ2-7; 11 bases fit TRBD2. CDR3 length: 15 residues. From germline, CDR1 is SGHRS and CDR2 YFSETQ. V was pared by 4 bases and J by 2 bases, with 5 bases of the junction left unmatched.

This clone was seen a single time. The chain joins TRBV19 to TRBJ1-5; D ambiguous. The CDR3 loop spans 18 amino acids. Deletions cut 3 bases from V and 7 bases from J, with 25 bases between. The germline gives CDR1 LNHDA, CDR2 SQIVND (reference sequence). The DNA of the CDR3 is TGTGCCAGTAGTATTCCCGAAGTAATTTGGGTCACAGAACAGCCCCAGCATTTT. Translation gives CASSIPEVIWVTEQPQHF.

This chain uses TRBV7-2 with TRBJ2-1; no clear D gene. Trimming took off 0 bases at V and 6 bases at J, with 12 bases between the two ends. CDR3 length equals 15 residues. Germline V CDR1 and CDR2: SGHTA, FQGNSA. CDR3 sequence reads: CASSLASNYPNEQFF. As DNA, the CDR3 is TGTGCCAGCAGCTTAGCCTCGAACTACCCCAATGAGCAGTTCTTC.

In DNA, the CDR3 is TGTGCCAGCATCCCGCTCGGGACACCGATCACTGAAGCTTTCTTT. It encodes CASIPLGTPITEAFF. V and J are TRBV5-6 and TRBJ1-1; perhaps TRBD1 as D (6 bases). V was trimmed by 6 bases and J by 4 bases, leaving 19 bases between them. The CDR3 contains 15 residues. The V gene's germline CDR1 is SGHDT and CDR2 YYEEEE.

This chain connects TRBV7-7 to TRBJ2-5; 7 bases align to TRBD1. Trimming took 5 bases from V and 4 from J; bases not matched to a gene: 10. The CDR3 length is 15 residues. The germline CDR1 and CDR2 sequences are SSHAT and FNYEAQ (reference sequence). In nucleotides, the CDR3 is TGTGCCAGCAGCCCGACACAGGGGCTCATAGAGACCCAGTACTTC. Translation gives CASSPTQGLIETQYF.

The chain combines TRBV9 with TRBJ1-3; D unclear. The CDR3 loop spans 17 amino acids. CDR1 is SGDLS, CDR2 YYNGEE, per germline. Between the trimmed V and J ends, which lost 0 bases and 0 bases, there was a span of 13 bases. The CDR3 DNA sequence: TGTGCCAGCAGCGTAGCCCAAGAGGGAGACTCTGGAAACACCATATATTTT. Translated: CASSVAQEGDSGNTIYF.

The gene calls are TRBV5-1 and TRBJ2-7, with D possibly matching TRBD2 (5 bases). Germline V gene data show CDR1 as SGHRS and CDR2 as YFSETQ. Trimming cost V 2 bases and J 2 bases, with 17 bases left between them. The length of the CDR3 is 16 residues. Here the CDR3 DNA reads TGCGCCAGCAGCTTTGCGACCGAGGGCGTAACCTACGAGCAGTACTTC. It specifies CASSFATEGVTYEQYF.

The genes are TRBV27 and TRBJ2-7; TRBD2 matches at 7 bases. The V and J ends lost 2 bases and 2 bases, in that order; junction bases with no gene match: 3. The CDR3 extends over 14 amino acids. Germline values: CDR1 MNHEY, CDR2 SMNVEV (reference sequence). In DNA form, the CDR3 reads TGTGCCAGCAGTTTAAACGGGAGGACCTACGAGCAGTACTTC. Residues: CASSLNGRTYEQYF.

The chain has TRBV24-1 and TRBJ2-1; weak D call: TRBD2 (6 bases). The CDR3 has 16 residues. Trimming shortened V by 6 bases and J by 5 bases, and 19 bases separated the two germline ends. CDR1 KGHDR and CDR2 SFDVKD come from the germline V gene. Here the CDR3 reads CATSPSGGLENNEQFF. Written as DNA, the CDR3 is TGTGCCACCAGTCCGAGTGGGGGACTGGAAAACAATGAGCAGTTCTTC.

As for this clone: Additional DNA sequences in this sample encode the identical CDR3. The chain employs TRBV5-6 and TRBJ2-7; 10 bases fit TRBD2. CDR3 size: 15 residues. Germline V gene sequence: CDR1 SGHDT, CDR2 YYEEEE. V dropped 0 bases and J dropped 2; count of bases not matched to a gene: 2. CDR3 DNA sequence: TGTGCCAGCAGCTTGGTCAGCGGGAGGGCCTACGAGCAGTACTTC. Translated: CASSLVSGRAYEQYF.

This rearrangement joins TRBV4-3 to TRBJ1-1; D uncertain. The germline gives CDR1 LGHNA, CDR2 YSLEER. The V and J ends lost 7 bases and 3 bases respectively, with 12 bases between them. The CDR3 loop spans 13 amino acids. This CDR3 reads CASTNQAYTEAFF. In nucleotides, the CDR3 is TGCGCCAGCACCAACCAGGCCTACACTGAAGCTTTCTTT.

The chain carries TRBV6-5 and TRBJ1-1, with TRBD1 identical over 9 bases. V was clipped by 5 bases and J by 11 bases; unmatched bases: 3. Germline CDR1 MNHEY, CDR2 SVGAGI. This CDR3 is 11 amino acids long. For the CDR3, the DNA is TGTGCCAGCAGTAACAGGGGGCCTGCTTTCTTT. This codes for CASSNRGPAFF.

With regard to this clone: The same CDR3 can be traced to other DNA sequences in this sample. The chain has TRBV7-3 and TRBJ2-1, with 7 bases aligning to TRBD1. The V gene's germline CDR1 is SGHTA and CDR2 FQGTGA. Trimming took 5 bases from V and 4 from J; bases not matched to a gene: 5. This CDR3 has 14 amino acids. The CDR3 nucleotides read TGTGCCAGCAGCACCGGGACAGCTTACAATGAGCAGTTCTTC. Amino acid sequence: CASSTGTAYNEQFF.

The rearrangement uses TRBV9 and TRBJ2-5, with 8 bases lining up with TRBD2. V shed 0 bases and J 5 bases; nucleotides not matched to a gene: 6. Looked up from germline, CDR1 is SGDLS and CDR2 is YYNGEE. The CDR3 is 15 amino acids. CDR3 amino acids: CASSVAGGASETQYF. The CDR3 nucleotides read TGTGCCAGCAGCGTAGCCGGGGGGGCCTCGGAGACCCAGTACTTC.

This clone appeared a single time. In DNA form, the CDR3 reads TGCGCCAGCAGCCCCACTGGACTAGCGGGACTGGTTGAGCAGTTCTTC. It codes for CASSPTGLAGLVEQFF. This chain connects TRBV5-1 to TRBJ2-1; TRBD2 matches at 12 bases. Germline CDR1 SGHRS, CDR2 YFSETQ. There are 16 residues in the CDR3. The V and J ends lost 4 bases and 9 bases, in that order; junction bases with no gene match: 11.